A selection of T cell receptor beta chains follows, all from one sample in a study of shared clonotypes between healthy human individuals. Clones were read by immunoSEQ multiplex PCR, and TCRdb kept only the in-frame ones, dropping some. The sample holds 2.3 million or so clones, 93% seen once. The sequencing sample was made of naive CD4+ T cells from PBMCs. These TCRs come from a man aged 18 to 29 in good health. Some clones in this sample may be carry-over from other donors' samples. CDR3s include the opening cysteine and the closing phenylalanine or tryptophan. Fields, in order: CDR3 DNA, CDR3 protein, J gene, clone size, D gene, V gene. The D gene is left open where the match is weak. Size is stated for part of the rows, as once, few or many counts, or as a class when the clone is expanded.

CDR3 DNA: TGTGCCAGCAGCTTAGGAATTGGCTATGGCTACACCTTC
CDR3 protein: CASSLGIGYGYTF
J gene: TRBJ1-2
clone size: -
D gene: -
V gene: TRBV11-2

CDR3 DNA: TGTGCCAGCAGCTTAGCTCAGGGGTCTCTGTCTGAAGCTTTCTTT
CDR3 protein: CASSLAQGSLSEAFF
J gene: TRBJ1-1
clone size: -
D gene: -
V gene: TRBV7-2

CDR3 DNA: TGTGCCAGCAGTTCCCTGACAGTTCAAGAGACCCAGTACTTC
CDR3 protein: CASSSLTVQETQYF
J gene: TRBJ2-5
clone size: -
D gene: -
V gene: TRBV28

CDR3 DNA: TGCGCCAGCAGTGAGGGACTAGCGGTCAGCACAGATACGCAGTATTTT
CDR3 protein: CASSEGLAVSTDTQYF
J gene: TRBJ2-3
clone size: -
D gene: TRBD2
V gene: TRBV10-1

CDR3 DNA: TGTGCCAGCAGCTTAGGTGTGGGTCGTGGCACAGATACGCAGTATTTT
CDR3 protein: CASSLGVGRGTDTQYF
J gene: TRBJ2-3
clone size: -
D gene: -
V gene: TRBV7-3

CDR3 DNA: TGTGCCAGCAGCTTGTGGGACAGAGTTACTGAAGCTTTCTTT
CDR3 protein: CASSLWDRVTEAFF
J gene: TRBJ1-1
clone size: -
D gene: TRBD1
V gene: TRBV7-2

CDR3 DNA: TGTGCCAGCAGTGAAGCAGGGCCGTCGACTGAAGCTTTCTTT
CDR3 protein: CASSEAGPSTEAFF
J gene: TRBJ1-1
clone size: -
D gene: -
V gene: TRBV6-1

CDR3 DNA: TGTGCCAGCAAGCCCGGGGCGGGCGCCCGCGGAGAGACCCAGTACTTC
CDR3 protein: CASKPGAGARGETQYF
J gene: TRBJ2-5
clone size: -
D gene: -
V gene: TRBV7-2

CDR3 DNA: TGCGCCAGCAGCTGGACACAGGGGTTCCCTGAAGCTTTCTTT
CDR3 protein: CASSWTQGFPEAFF
J gene: TRBJ1-1
clone size: -
D gene: TRBD1
V gene: TRBV5-1

CDR3 DNA: TGTGCCAGCTCACCAGTGGACAGACAAGAGACCCAGTACTTC
CDR3 protein: CASSPVDRQETQYF
J gene: TRBJ2-5
clone size: -
D gene: -
V gene: TRBV18

CDR3 DNA: TGTGCCAGCAGGAGGGACCCCGGGACAGAATTCGGAAACACCATATATTTT
CDR3 protein: CASRRDPGTEFGNTIYF
J gene: TRBJ1-3
clone size: -
D gene: TRBD1
V gene: TRBV2

CDR3 DNA: TGTGCCAGCAGCTTTGAAGGAAACACCATATATTTT
CDR3 protein: CASSFEGNTIYF
J gene: TRBJ1-3
clone size: -
D gene: -
V gene: TRBV7-9

CDR3 DNA: TGTGCAAGTCGCCCTCTTGGGGGGGGATTTAACACTGAAGCTTTCTTT
CDR3 protein: CASRPLGGGFNTEAFF
J gene: TRBJ1-1
clone size: once
D gene: -
V gene: TRBV12-2

CDR3 DNA: TGTGCCAGTAGTATCTTCCCGGGACGTCCGAACACTGAAGCTTTCTTT
CDR3 protein: CASSIFPGRPNTEAFF
J gene: TRBJ1-1
clone size: -
D gene: -
V gene: TRBV19

CDR3 DNA: TGTGCCAGCAGTATAACAGGGTATGGCTACACCTTC
CDR3 protein: CASSITGYGYTF
J gene: TRBJ1-2
clone size: -
D gene: -
V gene: TRBV2

CDR3 DNA: TGTGCCAGTAGTATTAGGCGTCAGGCAGGGGCCAACGTCCTGACTTTC
CDR3 protein: CASSIRRQAGANVLTF
J gene: TRBJ2-6
clone size: -
D gene: -
V gene: TRBV19

CDR3 DNA: TGCAGCGTTGGACAGCTCGCTAACTATGGCTACACCTTC
CDR3 protein: CSVGQLANYGYTF
J gene: TRBJ1-2
clone size: -
D gene: -
V gene: TRBV29-1

CDR3 DNA: TGTGCCAGCAGAGGACTGCTCCCCTACGAGCAGTACTTC
CDR3 protein: CASRGLLPYEQYF
J gene: TRBJ2-7
clone size: -
D gene: -
V gene: TRBV6-4

CDR3 DNA: TGTGCCAGCAGCTTAGGGATCTCCTACGAGCAGTACTTC
CDR3 protein: CASSLGISYEQYF
J gene: TRBJ2-7
clone size: -
D gene: -
V gene: TRBV7-2

CDR3 DNA: TGTGCCTGGACCATGTCTGGAAACACCATATATTTT
CDR3 protein: CAWTMSGNTIYF
J gene: TRBJ1-3
clone size: -
D gene: -
V gene: TRBV30

CDR3 DNA: TGTGCCAGCACCGCCCCGATTGCGGGTTACAATGAGCAGTTCTTC
CDR3 protein: CASTAPIAGYNEQFF
J gene: TRBJ2-1
clone size: once
D gene: -
V gene: TRBV6-5

CDR3 DNA: TGTGCCAGCAGCCCTTTAACGGGGACCCACACCGGGGAGCTGTTTTTT
CDR3 protein: CASSPLTGTHTGELFF
J gene: TRBJ2-2
clone size: -
D gene: -
V gene: TRBV14

CDR3 DNA: TGTGCCAGCTCACCGGGACAGGTGGTTGGAAACACCATATATTTT
CDR3 protein: CASSPGQVVGNTIYF
J gene: TRBJ1-3
clone size: -
D gene: TRBD1
V gene: TRBV18

CDR3 DNA: TGTGCCAGCAGTCCGTCTTTGACTAGCGGGAGGTCCCACAATGAGCAGTTCTTC
CDR3 protein: CASSPSLTSGRSHNEQFF
J gene: TRBJ2-1
clone size: -
D gene: TRBD2
V gene: TRBV27

CDR3 DNA: TGTGCCAGCAGAAAGGACGGGTTGTCCTACGAGCAGTACTTC
CDR3 protein: CASRKDGLSYEQYF
J gene: TRBJ2-7
clone size: -
D gene: -
V gene: TRBV6-1

CDR3 DNA: TGCGCCAGCAGCCTCGGACAGGGGACCACCTACGAGCAGTACTTC
CDR3 protein: CASSLGQGTTYEQYF
J gene: TRBJ2-7
clone size: -
D gene: TRBD1
V gene: TRBV4-3

CDR3 DNA: TGTGCCAGTAGTATTAAGGCAGGGGGCAATCAGCCCCAGCATTTT
CDR3 protein: CASSIKAGGNQPQHF
J gene: TRBJ1-5
clone size: -
D gene: -
V gene: TRBV19

CDR3 DNA: TGTGCCAGCAGCTCGTCGGCGGTTTATGGCTACACCTTC
CDR3 protein: CASSSSAVYGYTF
J gene: TRBJ1-2
clone size: -
D gene: -
V gene: TRBV5-6

CDR3 DNA: TGTGCCACCGACTCCAAGGGGGCGTATTCACCCCTCCACTTT
CDR3 protein: CATDSKGAYSPLHF
J gene: TRBJ1-6
clone size: -
D gene: TRBD1
V gene: TRBV28

CDR3 DNA: TGCGCCAGCAGCCTGATGCAACTGACAGGGTCTGGCTACACCTTC
CDR3 protein: CASSLMQLTGSGYTF
J gene: TRBJ1-2
clone size: -
D gene: TRBD1
V gene: TRBV4-3

CDR3 DNA: TGCGCCAGCAGCTTGGCCGGCAGTAACACCGGGGAGCTGTTTTTT
CDR3 protein: CASSLAGSNTGELFF
J gene: TRBJ2-2
clone size: -
D gene: -
V gene: TRBV5-1

CDR3 DNA: TGTGCCAGTAGTAGCGGGTTTGCTGGAAACACCATATATTTT
CDR3 protein: CASSSGFAGNTIYF
J gene: TRBJ1-3
clone size: once
D gene: -
V gene: TRBV19

CDR3 DNA: TGTGCCAGTATCCGGACAGGTGGCAACAATCAGCCCCAGCATTTT
CDR3 protein: CASIRTGGNNQPQHF
J gene: TRBJ1-5
clone size: -
D gene: TRBD1
V gene: TRBV19

CDR3 DNA: TGTGCCAGCAGCTTAAGTTCGGGTTCTGGGCGGGGAACCCAGTACTTC
CDR3 protein: CASSLSSGSGRGTQYF
J gene: TRBJ2-5
clone size: -
D gene: -
V gene: TRBV7-2

CDR3 DNA: TGCGCCAGCAGCGGAGTCGACAGGGAAGCAGATACGCAGTATTTT
CDR3 protein: CASSGVDREADTQYF
J gene: TRBJ2-3
clone size: -
D gene: TRBD1
V gene: TRBV5-1

CDR3 DNA: TGTGCCAGCAGTGATCGGGTCAGCACTCAGCCCCAGCATTTT
CDR3 protein: CASSDRVSTQPQHF
J gene: TRBJ1-5
clone size: -
D gene: -
V gene: TRBV2

CDR3 DNA: TGTGCCAGCAGTGTAACAGGGGCAGGAAACACCATATATTTT
CDR3 protein: CASSVTGAGNTIYF
J gene: TRBJ1-3
clone size: -
D gene: TRBD1
V gene: TRBV28

CDR3 DNA: TGTGCCAGTTGCCGTCCGGGGCAGAGAAATGAAAAACTGTTTTTT
CDR3 protein: CASCRPGQRNEKLFF
J gene: TRBJ1-4
clone size: -
D gene: -
V gene: TRBV19

CDR3 DNA: TGTGCCAGCAGTGGACCGACTAGCGGGATACGTCGAACCGGGGAGCTGTTTTTT
CDR3 protein: CASSGPTSGIRRTGELFF
J gene: TRBJ2-2
clone size: once
D gene: TRBD2
V gene: TRBV6-1

CDR3 DNA: TGTGCCAGCAGCGGAACGGGACTAGCGGGAGGGGCGGGGCAGTTCTTC
CDR3 protein: CASSGTGLAGGAGQFF
J gene: TRBJ2-1
clone size: -
D gene: TRBD2
V gene: TRBV14

CDR3 DNA: TGTGCCAGCAGTTACTCTAGGACAGGGTTCGGCGAGCAGTACTTC
CDR3 protein: CASSYSRTGFGEQYF
J gene: TRBJ2-7
clone size: -
D gene: TRBD1
V gene: TRBV6-6

CDR3 DNA: TGTGCCAGTAGTAGACAGGTCGCCCTCTACAATGAGCAGTTCTTC
CDR3 protein: CASSRQVALYNEQFF
J gene: TRBJ2-1
clone size: -
D gene: -
V gene: TRBV19

CDR3 DNA: TGTGCCAGCAGTTTAGCGCTTAACTACTACAATGAGCAGTTCTTC
CDR3 protein: CASSLALNYYNEQFF
J gene: TRBJ2-1
clone size: -
D gene: -
V gene: TRBV28

CDR3 DNA: TGTGCCTGGAGTCCCCGGGCCTCAGGTACTGAAGCTTTCTTT
CDR3 protein: CAWSPRASGTEAFF
J gene: TRBJ1-1
clone size: once
D gene: -
V gene: TRBV30

CDR3 DNA: TGTGCCAGCAGATCAGGGGGCATGACTGAAGCTTTCTTT
CDR3 protein: CASRSGGMTEAFF
J gene: TRBJ1-1
clone size: -
D gene: TRBD1
V gene: TRBV6-5

CDR3 DNA: TGTGCCAGCAGCTTGGCCAGCGGAACCTACAATGAGCAGTTCTTC
CDR3 protein: CASSLASGTYNEQFF
J gene: TRBJ2-1
clone size: -
D gene: -
V gene: TRBV5-4

CDR3 DNA: TGTGCCAGCAGCTTATGGGGGGGGACCGACCCGGAGACCCAGTACTTC
CDR3 protein: CASSLWGGTDPETQYF
J gene: TRBJ2-5
clone size: -
D gene: TRBD2
V gene: TRBV7-9

CDR3 DNA: TGTGCCAGCAGCGCGGCCGGGACCCTTAATGAGCAGTTCTTC
CDR3 protein: CASSAAGTLNEQFF
J gene: TRBJ2-1
clone size: -
D gene: -
V gene: TRBV7-3

CDR3 DNA: TGCAGCGTCTACGGACAGGGGACTTTTTACGAGCAGTACTTC
CDR3 protein: CSVYGQGTFYEQYF
J gene: TRBJ2-7
clone size: -
D gene: TRBD1
V gene: TRBV29-1

CDR3 DNA: TGCGCCAGCAGCCAAGGGGGGACGGCGGCCACGCAGTATTTT
CDR3 protein: CASSQGGTAATQYF
J gene: TRBJ2-3
clone size: -
D gene: -
V gene: TRBV4-3